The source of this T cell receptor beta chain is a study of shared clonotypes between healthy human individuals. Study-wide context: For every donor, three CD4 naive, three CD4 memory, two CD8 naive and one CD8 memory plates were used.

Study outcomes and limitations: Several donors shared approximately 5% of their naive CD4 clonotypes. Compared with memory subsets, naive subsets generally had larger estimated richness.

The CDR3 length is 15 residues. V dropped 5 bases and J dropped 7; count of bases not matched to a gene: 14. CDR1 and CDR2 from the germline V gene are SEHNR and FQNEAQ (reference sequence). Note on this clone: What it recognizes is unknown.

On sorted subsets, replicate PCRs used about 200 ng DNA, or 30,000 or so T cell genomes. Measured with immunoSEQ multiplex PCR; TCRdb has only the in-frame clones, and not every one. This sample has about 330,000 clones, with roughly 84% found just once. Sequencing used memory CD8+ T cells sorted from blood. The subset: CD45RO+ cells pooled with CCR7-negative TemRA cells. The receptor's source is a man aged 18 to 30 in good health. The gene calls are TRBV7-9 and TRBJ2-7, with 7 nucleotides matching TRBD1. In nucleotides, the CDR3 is TGTGCCAGCAGCGCGCGACAGGGTTTGCGCGGGGAGCAGTACTTC. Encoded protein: CASSARQGLRGEQYF.